The 10 T cell receptor beta chains listed next were all sequenced from one sample in a study of TIL therapy for anti-PD-1-resistant metastatic lung cancer. The immunoSEQ assay was v3. Only in-frame clones appear in the TCRdb table, and some are missing; sequencing was by immunoSEQ multiplex PCR. The sample includes tens of thousands of clones, roughly 63% of them seen just once. Stated time point: pre-treatment sample, taken before nivolumab and TIL therapy. The tumor samples were excised metastases, mostly pleural nodules or supraclavicular lymph nodes. Sequences were derived from tumor tissue, sampled at baseline. Every receptor here comes from a woman between 30 and 80 years old with non-small cell lung cancer.

V gene TRBV7-7 combines with J gene TRBJ2-7; TRBD1 aligns across 7 bases. This CDR3 contains 14 residues. From germline, CDR1 is SSHAT and CDR2 FNYEAQ (reference sequence). J was trimmed by 7 bases and V by 5 bases; bases with no gene match: 11. The CDR3 DNA reads as TGTGCCAGCAGCCCGACAGGGACACCTTTGGAGCAGTACTTC. Its protein is CASSPTGTPLEQYF.

The chain combines TRBV6-1 with TRBJ1-2, with D tentatively TRBD1 (5 bases). V dropped 2 bases and J dropped 10 bases, with 14 bases sitting between them. CDR1 is MNHNS and CDR2 is SASEGT in the germline V gene. The CDR3 length is 13 residues. Written as DNA, the CDR3 is TGTGCCAGCAGTGAATCCGGGGGACTCCTCTACACCTTC. It codes for CASSESGGLLYTF.

A few counts support this clone. The CDR3 loop is CASSLAWDRANDEQYF. Here the CDR3 DNA reads TGTGCCAGCAGCTTGGCCTGGGACAGGGCTAACGACGAGCAGTACTTC. The gene calls are TRBV5-6 and TRBJ2-7; 9 nucleotides agree with TRBD1. The V and J ends lost 0 bases and 5 bases, in that order; junction bases with no gene match: 9. Germline CDR1 and CDR2: SGHDT and YYEEEE. CDR3 length: 16 residues.

The rearrangement uses TRBV5-4 and TRBJ1-1; D is unclear. This CDR3 is 13 amino acids long. Germline values: CDR1 SGHNT, CDR2 YYREEE (reference sequence). V was shortened by 2 bases and J by 1 base, with 6 bases between the two germline ends. The CDR3 loop reads CASSLMTNTEAFF. CDR3 in DNA: TGTGCCAGCAGCTTAATGACGAACACTGAAGCTTTCTTT.

The rearrangement uses TRBV11-3 and TRBJ2-3, with D perhaps being TRBD1 or TRBD2 (5 bases each). Germline V CDR1 and CDR2: SGHNT, YENEEA. V was trimmed by 3 bases and J by 4 bases, leaving 14 bases between them. The CDR3 loop spans 15 amino acids. The CDR3 bases are TGTGCCAGCAGCTTCGGACCGGGACCGGCAGATACGCAGTATTTT. Translating gives CASSFGPGPADTQYF.

This clone was seen more than once but under ten times. The genes are TRBV18 and TRBJ1-1; the D is unclear. Trimming removed 2 bases from V and 3 bases from J, with 7 bases in between. Germline CDR1 KGHSH, CDR2 LQKENI. This CDR3 is 13 amino acids long. CDR3 residues: CASSPGLDTEAFF. CDR3 coding DNA: TGTGCCAGCTCACCAGGGCTGGACACTGAAGCTTTCTTT.

This clone was picked up a small number of times. The chain links TRBV5-5 to TRBJ1-1; a possible D gene is TRBD1 (5 bases). V lost 1 base to trimming and J lost 0 bases, with 7 bases between them. The CDR3 is made up of 14 amino acids. CDR1 is SGHKS and CDR2 is YYEKEE in the germline V gene (reference sequence). The CDR3 DNA reads as TGTGCCAGCAGCTTGACAGGAATGAACACTGAAGCTTTCTTT. Translated, it gives CASSLTGMNTEAFF. Full variable domain (rest looked up from reference TRBV5-5 and TRBJ1-1): DAGVTQSPTHLIKTRGQQVTLRCSPISGHKSVSWYQQVLGQGPQFIFQYYEKEERGRGNFPDRFSARQFPNYSSELNVNALLLGDSALYLCASSLTGMNTEAFFGQGTRLTVV.

This clone was seen a handful of times. The V call is TRBV6-6, the J call TRBJ2-5; TRBD2 aligns across 7 bases. The J call may be faulty, since TRBJ2-7 better matches the DNA end. The CDR3 totals 15 residues. The germline V gene has CDR1 MNHNY and CDR2 SVGAGI (reference sequence). This chain's CDR3 is CASSNGLVGSYEQYF. DNA of the CDR3: TGTGCCAGCAGCAACGGACTAGTCGGATCCTACGAGCAGTACTTC.

The chain combines TRBV6-5 with TRBJ2-2, with 9 positions matching TRBD2. This CDR3 comprises 14 residues. V was clipped by 5 bases and J by 7 bases; unmatched bases: 5. In germline, CDR1 is MNHEY, CDR2 SVGAGI. CDR3 loop: CASSGTSFVGELFF. The CDR3 nucleotides read TGTGCCAGCAGTGGGACTAGCTTCGTCGGGGAGCTGTTTTTT.

The V gene is TRBV30, the J gene TRBJ2-1, with D unresolved. This CDR3 spans 11 amino acids. Trimming pared 0 bases from V and 7 bases from J, leaving 4 bases between. CDR1 and CDR2 (germline): GTSNPN, SVGIG (reference sequence). Written as DNA, the CDR3 is TGTGCCTGGAGTGTAGAGAATGAGCAGTTCTTC. Its protein is CAWSVENEQFF.